This T cell receptor (beta chain) emerged from a study of response to subunit inactivated influenza vaccine. The germline V gene encodes CDR1 SGHNT and CDR2 YYREEE (reference sequence). The CDR3 extends over 18 amino acids. After removal of 4 bases from V and 1 base from J, the junction contained 12 bases not matched to a gene. General observations from the study: Authors proposed each seasonal influenza vaccination draws in few new T cells.

In its sample, this clonotype was seen a few times. The antigen remains unidentified. Using its own MiXCR run on the RT-PCR reads, TCRdb lists one record per CDR3 protein. The table includes hundreds of thousands of distinct CDR3 sequences, more than 9% detected once. The sample in question was non-naive T cells sorted from PBMCs, obtained 14 days before vaccination. This chain uses TRBV5-4 with TRBJ2-4; 9 bases map to TRBD1. This clonotype was sampled from a man in his forties or fifties who received an inactivated influenza vaccine. The CDR3 DNA reads as TGTGCCAGCAGCGGTAGGACAGGGGCCCCCGGGGCCAAAAACATTCAGTACTTC. It codes for CASSGRTGAPGAKNIQYF.